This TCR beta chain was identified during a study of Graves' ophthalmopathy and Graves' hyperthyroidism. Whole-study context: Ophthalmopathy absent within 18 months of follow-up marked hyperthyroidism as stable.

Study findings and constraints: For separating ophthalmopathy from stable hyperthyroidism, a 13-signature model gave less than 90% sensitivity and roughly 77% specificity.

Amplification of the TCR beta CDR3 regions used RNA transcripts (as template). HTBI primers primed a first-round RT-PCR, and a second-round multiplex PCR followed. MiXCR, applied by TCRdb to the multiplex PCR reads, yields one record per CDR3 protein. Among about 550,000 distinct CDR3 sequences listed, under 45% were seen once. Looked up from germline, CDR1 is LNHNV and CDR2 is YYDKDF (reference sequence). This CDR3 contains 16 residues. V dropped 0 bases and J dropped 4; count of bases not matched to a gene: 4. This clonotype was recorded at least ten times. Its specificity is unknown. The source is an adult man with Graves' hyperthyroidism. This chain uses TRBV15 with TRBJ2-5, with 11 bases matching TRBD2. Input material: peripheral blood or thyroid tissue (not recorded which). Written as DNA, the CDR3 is TGTGCCACCAGCAGAGATCTAGCGGGAGGTACAGAGACCCAGTACTTC. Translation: CATSRDLAGGTETQYF.